One and the same sample provided the 28 T cell receptor beta chains below, sequenced in a study of blood T cell repertoires in COVID-19. TCRdb's copy holds only in-frame clones and misses some; the assay was immunoSEQ multiplex PCR. Of some 74,000 clones listed, roughly 80% were seen once; the top ten hold 9.5% to 15%. Sequenced: peripheral blood. The receptors derive from a human donor in a cohort sampled during active COVID-19.

This rearrangement joins TRBV2 to TRBJ1-4; maybe TRBD1 (6 bases). The CDR3 runs to 16 residues. Germline-derived CDR1 and CDR2 are SNHLY and FYNNEI. The ends were cut back, 2 bases at V and 5 bases at J, with 15 bases in the middle. The chain's CDR3 is CASSELQTGPNEKLFF. For the CDR3, the DNA is TGTGCCAGCAGTGAACTCCAGACAGGACCAAATGAAAAACTGTTTTTT.

The J gene is TRBJ1-2, the V gene TRBV7-9; D remains ambiguous. Germline V CDR1 and CDR2: SEHNR, FQNEAQ (reference sequence). The CDR3 runs 14 residues. V lost 3 bases to trimming and J lost 2 bases, with 10 bases between them. CDR3 sequence reads: CASSFSSVNYGYTF. CDR3 coding DNA: TGTGCCAGCAGCTTCAGTTCAGTGAACTATGGCTACACCTTC.

V is TRBV6-6 and J is TRBJ2-3, with a weak D call TRBD2 (6 bases). V lost 5 bases and J 4 bases, leaving 16 bases between the germline ends. This CDR3 spans 15 amino acids. CDR1 and CDR2 from the germline V gene are MNHNY and SVGAGI (reference sequence). DNA of the CDR3: TGTGCCAGCAGTCCAGGACTATCTGGTCCAGATACGCAGTATTTT. Protein product: CASSPGLSGPDTQYF.

This clone was seen a handful of times. The chain employs TRBV4-1 and TRBJ2-1, with TRBD1 matching 9 bases. V shed 2 bases and J 1 base; nucleotides not matched to a gene: 3. Germline CDR1 and CDR2: MGHRA and YSYEKL. This CDR3 has 16 residues. Written as DNA, the CDR3 is TGCGCCAGCAGCCAAAGGGGACAGGGATCCTACAATGAGCAGTTCTTC. Translation gives CASSQRGQGSYNEQFF.

The chain carries TRBV28 and TRBJ2-7, with 8 bases fitting TRBD1. Per germline, CDR1 MDHEN and CDR2 SYDVKM. The CDR3 covers 13 residues. The ends lost 4 bases at V and 5 bases at J; junction bases unmatched: 4. CDR3 in DNA: TGTGCCAGCAGTTCCAGGGGGCAGAACGAGCAGTACTTC. Translated: CASSSRGQNEQYF. The complete variable domain, with remaining parts taken from reference TRBV28 and TRBJ2-7, reads DVKVTQSSRYLVKRTGEKVFLECVQDMDHENMFWYRQDPGLGLRLIYFSYDVKMKEKGDIPEGYSVSREKKERFSLILESASTNQTSMYLCASSSRGQNEQYFGPGTRLTVT.

The V and J genes are TRBV4-2 and TRBJ2-5; D is undetermined. The CDR3 totals 14 residues. Trimming removed 1 base from V and 3 bases from J, with 9 bases in between. The V gene's germline CDR1 is LGHNA and CDR2 YNFKEQ. The CDR3 coding sequence is TGTGCCAGCAGCCAAGGAGACTTCGAAGAGACCCAGTACTTC. Translated: CASSQGDFEETQYF.

This clone was found once. This chain joins TRBV6-5 and TRBJ2-7, with TRBD1 matching over 7 bases. V lost 7 bases and J lost 5; bases outside the gene matches: 5. The CDR3 totals 12 residues. Germline-derived CDR1 and CDR2 are MNHEY and SVGAGI. The CDR3: CASNRGSDEQYF. In DNA form, the CDR3 reads TGTGCCAGCAACAGGGGTTCGGACGAGCAGTACTTC.

The chain has TRBV6-2 or TRBV6-3 and TRBJ2-3; D ambiguous. Trimming took off 2 bases at V and 4 bases at J, with 10 bases between the two ends. This CDR3 spans 14 amino acids. CDR1 and CDR2 from the germline V gene are MNHEY and SVGEGT. Here the CDR3 DNA reads TGTGCCAGCAGTTACGCCAGGTTTGCAGATACGCAGTATTTT. Amino acids: CASSYARFADTQYF.

The V and J genes are TRBV7-2 and TRBJ1-1, with D maybe TRBD1 (6 bases). This CDR3 has 15 residues. Trimming pared 4 bases from V and 4 bases from J, leaving 16 bases between. In germline, CDR1 is SGHTA, CDR2 FQGNSA. The CDR3 reads CASSYVGGLGTEAFF. Here the CDR3 DNA reads TGTGCCAGCAGCTACGTCGGGGGGCTGGGCACTGAAGCTTTCTTT.

The chain has TRBV21-1 and TRBJ2-7; the DNA was not compared with TRBD2, the D call given in the table. TRBV21-1 is a listed pseudogene. This CDR3 has 20 residues. Here the CDR3 DNA reads TGTGCCAGCAACCCCTATCAGGAACAGGATACTAGCGGGAGGTTGTACGAGCAGTACGTC. Its translation: CASNPYQEQDTSGRLYEQYV.

This clone was counted a few times. The J gene is TRBJ2-1, the V gene TRBV13; 12 bases fit TRBD2. The CDR3 totals 15 residues. V lost 2 bases, J lost 7 bases, and 3 bases stayed unmatched. The germline CDR1 and CDR2 sequences are PRHDT and FYEKMQ (reference sequence). DNA of the CDR3: TGTGCCAGCAGCTTAAGAGGACTAGCGGGAAATGAGCAGTTCTTC. Residues: CASSLRGLAGNEQFF.

The J gene is TRBJ2-3, the V gene TRBV11-1, with a possible D match to TRBD2 (5 bases). Deletions cut 7 bases from V and 0 bases from J, with 11 bases between. The CDR3 runs 14 residues. Germline loops: CDR1 SGHAT, CDR2 FQDESV (reference sequence). CDR3 bases: TGTGCCAGCACTCTCGGGATTAGCACAGATACGCAGTATTTT. Its translation: CASTLGISTDTQYF.

This chain uses TRBV6-6 with TRBJ2-2, with 14 bases identical to TRBD2. The CDR3 is made up of 15 amino acids. After removal of 4 bases from V and 6 bases from J, the junction contained 1 base not matched to a gene. Germline V lookup: CDR1 MNHNY, CDR2 SVGAGI (reference sequence). CDR3 residues: CASSSGLAGAGELFF. In DNA form, the CDR3 reads TGTGCCAGCAGTTCGGGACTAGCGGGGGCCGGGGAGCTGTTTTTT.

The chain is built from TRBV18 and TRBJ1-5; TRBD1 is a possible D gene (6 bases). CDR3 size: 16 residues. The germline V gene encodes CDR1 KGHSH and CDR2 LQKENI. Trimming took off 3 bases at V and 4 bases at J, with 16 bases between the two ends. CDR3 loop: CASSPGPRGGNQPQHF. The CDR3 bases are TGTGCCAGCTCACCTGGCCCCAGGGGAGGGAATCAGCCCCAGCATTTT.

The chain joins TRBV6-6 to TRBJ1-5, with D possibly matching TRBD1 (6 bases). Germline CDR1 reads MNHNY; CDR2 reads SVGAGI (reference sequence). There are 15 residues in the CDR3. With 2 bases removed from V and 6 bases from J, the gap between germline ends came to 14 bases. As DNA, the CDR3 is TGTGCCAGCAGTTACGAGACAGGTTTTGGTCAGCCCCAGCATTTT. This encodes CASSYETGFGQPQHF.

The chain is built from TRBV6-5 and TRBJ1-4; possible D gene TRBD1, 6 bases. CDR3 size: 14 residues. The V end was cut by 6 bases, the J end by 1 base, with 9 bases between. The germline gives CDR1 MNHEY, CDR2 SVGAGI. The CDR3 DNA reads TGTGCCAGCAGGCTGACAGGAACTAATGAAAAACTGTTTTTT. Its translation is CASRLTGTNEKLFF.

The rearrangement links TRBV6-5 to TRBJ2-3; TRBD1 is a possible D gene (5 bases). The germline V and J ends were trimmed by 7 bases and 0 bases, with 8 bases remaining between them. The CDR3 runs to 13 residues. CDR1 is MNHEY, CDR2 SVGAGI, per germline. CDR3 protein: CASTRTSTDTQYF. In DNA, the CDR3 is TGTGCCAGCACCCGGACAAGCACAGATACGCAGTATTTT.

This chain connects TRBV7-9 to TRBJ1-1, with 8 nucleotides matching TRBD1. Germline assignment: CDR1 SEHNR and CDR2 FQNEAQ (reference sequence). Unmatched junction bases numbered 7, after V lost 2 bases and J lost 8 bases. CDR3 size: 14 residues. In DNA form, the CDR3 reads TGTGCCAGCAGCTTACGGGACAGGTCTAACGAAGCTTTCTTT. It translates to CASSLRDRSNEAFF.

Here the CDR3 reads CASSYSGQAKGYTF. The CDR3 nucleotides are TGTGCCAGCAGTTACTCGGGTCAGGCTAAGGGCTACACCTTC. The V call is TRBV6-6, the J call TRBJ1-2; D is unclear. This CDR3 spans 14 amino acids. Germline CDR1 and CDR2: MNHNY and SVGAGI (reference sequence). V was trimmed by 0 bases and J by 8 bases, leaving 13 bases between them.

This rearrangement joins TRBV7-2 to TRBJ2-1, with D possibly being TRBD1 (6 bases). The germline gives CDR1 SGHTA, CDR2 FQGNSA. The CDR3 sequence is 15 residues long. The V end lost 2 bases, the J end lost 2 bases, and 10 bases lay between the germline ends. The CDR3 coding sequence is TGTGCCAGCAGCTTATCCACAGGGCCCTACAATGAGCAGTTCTTC. It encodes CASSLSTGPYNEQFF.

This chain links TRBV7-2 with TRBJ2-1, with D maybe TRBD2 (7 bases). This CDR3 region has 15 residues. Trimming cost V 0 bases and J 8 bases, with 14 bases left between them. CDR1 is SGHTA, CDR2 FQGNSA, per germline. CDR3 protein: CASSLAGGRDDEQFF. Here the CDR3 DNA reads TGTGCCAGCAGCTTAGCGGGGGGGCGGGACGATGAGCAGTTCTTC.

V usage is TRBV7-9 and J usage is TRBJ2-3; TRBD1 is a possible D gene (6 bases). Germline assignment: CDR1 SEHNR and CDR2 FQNEAQ (reference sequence). The CDR3 contains 14 residues. V lost 7 bases and J 8 bases, leaving 19 bases between the germline ends. CDR3 DNA: TGTGCCAGCACCACCGACAGGCTCAGGGGTACGCAGTATTTT. It translates to CASTTDRLRGTQYF.

The V and J genes are TRBV6-5 and TRBJ2-2, with 8 bases lining up with TRBD1. The germline CDR1 and CDR2 sequences are MNHEY and SVGAGI. The CDR3 has 14 amino acids. V lost 6 bases and J lost 5; bases outside the gene matches: 5. The CDR3, as DNA: TGTGCCAGCAGAGGGCAGGGGGCGACCGGGGAGCTGTTTTTT. This codes for CASRGQGATGELFF.

The gene calls are TRBV6-6 and TRBJ1-2; tentative D call: TRBD1 (6 bases). Trimming pared 2 bases from V and 5 bases from J, leaving 12 bases between. The CDR3 is made up of 14 amino acids. CDR1 and CDR2 (germline): MNHNY, SVGAGI (reference sequence). CDR3 in amino acids: CASSYGAGEYGYTF. The CDR3 DNA reads as TGTGCCAGCAGTTACGGGGCAGGGGAATATGGCTACACCTTC.

A few counts support this clone. In DNA, the CDR3 is TGCGCCAGCAGCTTGGACCAACGGGACACTGAAGCTTTCTTT. Amino acid sequence: CASSLDQRDTEAFF. The chain joins TRBV5-1 to TRBJ1-1; no definite D call. V lost 0 bases and J lost 3, with 9 bases in between. Germline V CDR1 and CDR2: SGHRS, YFSETQ. The CDR3 contains 14 residues.

The rearrangement joins TRBV11-3 to TRBJ2-1, with 11 bases aligning to TRBD2. Trimming took 2 bases from V and 7 from J; bases not matched to a gene: 4. The length of the CDR3 is 15 residues. Germline assignment: CDR1 SGHNT and CDR2 YENEEA. The chain's CDR3 is CASSLLASGRNEQFF. DNA for the CDR3: TGTGCCAGCAGCTTATTGGCTAGCGGGAGGAATGAGCAGTTCTTC.

The V gene is TRBV11-2, the J gene TRBJ2-3; 7 nucleotides agree with TRBD2. This CDR3 region has 15 residues. Germline values: CDR1 SGHAT, CDR2 FQNNGV. With V trimmed by 2 bases and J by 2 bases, 4 bases remained unmatched. CDR3 nucleotide sequence: TGTGCCAGCAGCTTACGCGGACTAGACACAGATACGCAGTATTTT. It translates to CASSLRGLDTDTQYF.

This clone was seen only a few times. This sequence joins TRBV7-3 and TRBJ2-1, with D possibly TRBD2 on 5 matching bases. Germline loops: CDR1 SGHTA, CDR2 FQGTGA. The V and J ends lost 2 bases and 4 bases respectively, with 18 bases between them. This CDR3 spans 17 amino acids. The CDR3 protein is CASSLYPRGWGYNEQFF. CDR3 bases: TGTGCCAGCAGCTTATACCCACGAGGGTGGGGTTACAATGAGCAGTTCTTC. The variable domain in full, with the rest retrieved from reference TRBV7-3 and TRBJ2-1, is GAGVSQTPSNKVTEKGKYVELRCDPISGHTALYWYRQSLGQGPEFLIYFQGTGAADDSGLPNDRFFAVRPEGSVSTLKIQRTERGDSAVYLCASSLYPRGWGYNEQFFGPGTRLTVL.